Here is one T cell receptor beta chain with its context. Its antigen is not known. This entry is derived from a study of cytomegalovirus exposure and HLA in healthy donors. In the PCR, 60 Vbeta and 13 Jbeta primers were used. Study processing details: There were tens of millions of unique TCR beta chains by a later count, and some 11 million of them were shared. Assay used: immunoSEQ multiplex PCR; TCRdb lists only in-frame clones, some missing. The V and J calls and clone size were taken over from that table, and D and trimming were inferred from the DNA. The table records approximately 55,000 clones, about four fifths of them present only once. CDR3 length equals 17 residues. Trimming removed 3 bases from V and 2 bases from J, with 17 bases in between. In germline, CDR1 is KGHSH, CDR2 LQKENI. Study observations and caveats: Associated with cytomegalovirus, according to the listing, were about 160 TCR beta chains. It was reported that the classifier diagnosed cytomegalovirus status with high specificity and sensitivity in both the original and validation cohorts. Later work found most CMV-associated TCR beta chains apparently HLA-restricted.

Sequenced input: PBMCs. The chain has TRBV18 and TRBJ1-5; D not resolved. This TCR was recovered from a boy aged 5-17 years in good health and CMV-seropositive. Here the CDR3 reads CASSPFDDPGGNQPQHF. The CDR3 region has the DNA TGTGCCAGCTCACCCTTTGACGACCCGGGAGGCAATCAGCCCCAGCATTTT.